The T cell receptor beta chain under discussion was sequenced for a study of naive and memory T cell subsets (dated by TCRdb to about 2017). Regarding the study in general: The study applied an open-source, UMI-based TCR alpha and beta sequencing pipeline to sorted naive and memory peripheral blood T cell subsets. RNA was DNase-treated and reverse transcribed with TCR constant-region primers, mostly using SuperScript III. The results of the functional CMV T cell responses matched the IgG serology results in every case. Broader findings and caveats from the paper: The repertoire findings for the naive and memory subsets could not be validated against a ground truth, as none was available. A few larger clonotypes were present in naive repertoires, especially CD8 naive repertoires, and these clonotypes were possibly memory cells re-expressing CD45RA. RNA-based TCR counts may be affected by expression changes linked to T cell activation and differentiation. Clonotypes were defined as single alpha or beta chain sequences, not paired alpha/beta receptors. TCR abundance followed a power law with an exponent that was different for naive and memory subsets but consistent across the three individuals. In both CD4 and CD8 cells, the Gini index increased while Shannon and inverse Simpson diversity decreased from naive through CM, EM and EMRA. After error correction, over 90% of naive TCR sequences appeared only once, giving much steeper abundance distributions than memory subsets.

The library was generated by UMI-ligation and nested PCR. The beta constant-region primer was an equimolar mix of two oligonucleotides covering both TRBC1 and TRBC2. Four rounds of PCR were used to amplify ligated cDNA, with nested alpha and beta constant-region primers being used together with the SP2 primer. T4 RNA ligase 1 ligated a single-stranded oligonucleotide carrying the SP2 primer and a 12-nucleotide UMI to the cDNA 3' end. The ligation reaction was incubated at 16°C for about 19-24 hours. PCR2 was usually performed as a SYBR Green qPCR and halted at a preset threshold so that over-amplification would not occur. Apart from the first purification, every purification step used Agencourt AMPure XP magnetic beads. Library quantification was done by Qubit, followed by a TapeStation check on which the main peak was expected at around 650 bp. The pooled libraries were sequenced on an Illumina MiSeq using v2 2x251 paired-end kits, which usually yielded roughly 0.9-2 million reads per sample. Each sample's library went into the pool at roughly 4 nM, and about 5-7.5% PhiX was added to help with cluster recognition. On the authors' methods: FASTQ reads processed by Demultiplexor were assigned V and J genes by Decombinator through tag matching that tolerated a single base-pair mismatch. Collapsinator relied on UMIs to fix sequencing errors as well as frequency errors caused by PCR heterogeneity. TCRs were translated and CDR3s were extracted from the conserved cysteine to the FGXG phenylalanine by CDR3Translator, with non-productive sequences being flagged. Repertoires were subsampled to equal numbers of UMI-defined TCRs before Gini, Shannon entropy and inverse Simpson indices were calculated. Within the linear range, a power law was fitted to clonotype abundance distributions using maximum likelihood. Similar UMI counts, unique TCR numbers and clonal distributions were obtained with the pipeline and with MIGEC on one naive CD8 sample. In one analysis, naive TCRs that were also found in any memory subset of the same donor were excluded from the naive repertoire. Repertoires were searched for 7,322 CMV-associated CDR3 sequences compiled from VDJdb and a published dataset. TCRdb trimmed public reads at Q25 via fastp, called clones via MiXCR and kept in-frame beta chains. Rows merge per CDR3 protein into single entries with the most common DNA and genes. The V and J calls follow TCRdb's processing rather than the paper's. The sample has 150,000 or so distinct CDR3 sequences on record, approximately 22% of them singletons. Around 0.11% of the sample is in the top ten clones.

This clonotype has at least ten counts. Its antigen is not yet known. No much larger clone exists at a distance of one base, and base qualities are not known. Separate amplification of TCR alpha and beta chain libraries was performed from the second PCR step onward. To determine each donor's CMV status, fresh PBMCs were stimulated overnight with CMV viral lysate, and IFNgamma production from CD4+ T cells was then assessed. CD4 T cells were positively selected using Miltenyi beads, after which CD8 T cells were positively selected from the CD4-negative fraction. Cells stained for CD3, CD4, CD8, CD45RA, CD27 and a live/dead dye were sorted on a BD Aria II into four subsets by CD45RA and CD27. A few healthy volunteers provided blood, and each donor's sample was split into CD4 and CD8 T cells and then further divided into four differentiation subsets. Approximately 120 ml of peripheral blood was collected from each donor, and PBMC were isolated by Ficoll-Paque PLUS density-gradient centrifugation. Sorted cells were lysed in RLT buffer, and RNA was extracted with a Qiagen RNeasy kit and stored at -80°C.

Taken from the germline V gene (reference sequence), the CDR1 and CDR2 loops are DFQATT and SNEGSKA. The CDR3 measures 14 amino acids from cysteine to phenylalanine. Kept here is only the CDR3 DNA, which spans 42 bases and is read in frame from base 1. At the junction V is shortened by 0 bases and J by 2 bases, with 11 bases in between. The chain is made from TRBV20-1 and TRBJ2-7; 6 matching bases give a weak D call of TRBD1. This clonotype originated in a human donor in good health. The sequenced sample consisted of naive CD4+ T cells from blood. The sample's cell subset or site label is to be understood as: naive T cells, CD45RA high CD27+. Here is the DNA: TGCAGTGCTAGAGACCCGGGACACCCCTACGAGCAGTACTTC. It specifies CSARDPGHPYEQYF.